The 16 T cell receptor beta chains listed next were all sequenced from one sample in a study of T cell responses to AZD1222 COVID-19 vaccine. Data came from immunoSEQ multiplex PCR; TCRdb stores just in-frame clones and leaves some out. The sample yields around 200,000 clones, 90% to 95% seen once. Sequencing used peripheral blood, obtained 28 days after the second AZD1222 dose. All receptors derive from an adult who received the AZD1222 COVID-19 vaccine.

The gene calls are TRBV28 and TRBJ1-2; D is perhaps TRBD1 (5 bases). CDR1 is MDHEN, CDR2 SYDVKM, per germline. This CDR3 is built from 15 residues. Between the trimmed V and J ends, which lost 2 bases and 6 bases, there was a span of 16 bases. The CDR3 DNA sequence: TGTGCCAGCAGTTTACCCCAGGGAAGCGTCGATGGCTACACCTTC. Translation gives CASSLPQGSVDGYTF.

The chain links TRBV15 to TRBJ2-3; 7 positions agree with TRBD1. The CDR3 loop spans 15 amino acids. The germline V gene encodes CDR1 LNHNV and CDR2 YYDKDF (reference sequence). V shed 3 bases, J shed 1 base, and the junction held 4 bases outside the gene matches. CDR3 in amino acids: CATSRGDSGTDTQYF. CDR3 nucleotides: TGTGCCACCAGCAGGGGGGACAGCGGCACAGATACGCAGTATTTT.

Only one count was recorded for this clone. This sequence joins TRBV27 and TRBJ2-3; no reliable D call. The CDR3 is 11 amino acids. Trimming cost V 5 bases and J 5 bases, with 5 bases left between them. CDR1 MNHEY and CDR2 SMNVEV come from the germline V gene (reference sequence). CDR3 DNA: TGTGCCAGCAGTAACCTAGATACGCAGTATTTT. It codes for CASSNLDTQYF.

This clone was seen once. The chain recombines TRBV6-6 with TRBJ1-5; tentatively, D is TRBD1 (5 bases). There are 15 residues in the CDR3. The germline gives CDR1 MNHNY, CDR2 SVGAGI (reference sequence). Trimming stripped 2 bases from V and 1 base from J, with 9 bases between. Here the CDR3 reads CASSYGGGSNQPQHF. The CDR3, as DNA: TGTGCCAGCAGTTACGGGGGAGGGAGCAATCAGCCCCAGCATTTT.

This clone was seen more than once but under ten times. The chain recombines TRBV6-5 with TRBJ1-1; D ambiguous. CDR3 size: 13 residues. Germline lookup yields CDR1 MNHEY and CDR2 SVGAGI. V lost 6 bases, J lost 1 base, and 9 bases lay in between. The CDR3 bases are TGTGCCAGCAGGATTTTCGCGAACACTGAAGCTTTCTTT. The encoded protein is CASRIFANTEAFF.

The V call is TRBV7-9, the J call TRBJ2-5; 13 bases fit TRBD2. CDR1 is SEHNR and CDR2 is FQNEAQ in the germline V gene (reference sequence). V shed 6 bases and J 5 bases; nucleotides not matched to a gene: 12. CDR3 length: 17 amino acids. The CDR3 DNA sequence: TGTGCCAGCAGGAAGGGGACTAGCGGGGAGCGGTTGGAGACCCAGTACTTC. Translating it yields CASRKGTSGERLETQYF.

The gene calls are TRBV12-3 or TRBV12-4 and TRBJ1-1; D is ambiguous. This CDR3 contains 11 residues. V was clipped by 6 bases and J by 2 bases, with 4 bases between them. This chain's CDR3 is CASRDNTEAFF. CDR3 DNA: TGTGCCAGCAGGGACAACACTGAAGCTTTCTTT.

The V gene is TRBV19, the J gene TRBJ1-1; 8 positions agree with TRBD1. CDR1 and CDR2 from the germline V gene are LNHDA and SQIVND (reference sequence). The CDR3 sequence is 19 residues long. The V segment lost 3 bases and the J segment 0 bases; nucleotides outside the gene matches: 15. The CDR3 loop reads CASSISSYGTGRLNTEAFF. The CDR3 coding sequence is TGTGCCAGTAGTATTAGTTCGTATGGGACAGGTAGACTGAACACTGAAGCTTTCTTT.

The J gene is TRBJ2-2, the V gene TRBV9; no reliable D call. This CDR3 has 13 amino acids. V was clipped by 1 base and J by 1 base, with 2 bases between them. Germline CDR1 SGDLS, CDR2 YYNGEE. CDR3 sequence: CASSVRNTGELFF. CDR3 sequence (DNA): TGTGCCAGCAGCGTAAGGAACACCGGGGAGCTGTTTTTT.

This rearrangement joins TRBV4-3 to TRBJ2-7; 8 bases line up with TRBD2. Looked up from germline, CDR1 is LGHNA and CDR2 is YSLEER. V lost 2 bases and J lost 2; bases outside the gene matches: 5. The CDR3 runs 15 residues. The CDR3 DNA follows: TGCGCCAGCAGCCAAATAGGCGGGGGGCCCTACGAGCAGTACTTC. Protein product: CASSQIGGGPYEQYF.

The rearrangement joins TRBV19 to TRBJ2-1; TRBD2 aligns across 8 bases. The CDR3 extends over 13 amino acids. J lost 3 bases, V lost 9 bases, and 4 bases had no gene match. Germline-derived CDR1 and CDR2 are LNHDA and SQIVND (reference sequence). DNA of the CDR3: TGTGCCAGCAAGCGGGAGAGCTACAATGAGCAGTTCTTC. This sequence encodes CASKRESYNEQFF.

The V call is TRBV20-1, the J call TRBJ2-5, with 12 bases identical to TRBD1. Germline V gene lookup returns CDR1 DFQATT and CDR2 SNEGSKA (reference sequence). The CDR3 totals 16 residues. The J segment lost 2 bases and the V segment lost 3 bases, leaving 7 bases of the junction unmatched. In DNA, the CDR3 is TGCAGTGCTAGTATAGGGACAGGGGGCCTACAAGAGACCCAGTACTTC. This translates into CSASIGTGGLQETQYF.

The chain uses TRBV7-2 and TRBJ1-2, with a tentative D call TRBD1 (6 bases). This CDR3 contains 16 residues. The V gene lost 2 bases and the J gene lost 1 base, with 14 bases spanning the gap. Germline V gene data show CDR1 as SGHTA and CDR2 as FQGNSA. The CDR3 bases are TGTGCCAGCAGCTTACCGTTGACAGGTTTTAACTATGGCTACACCTTC. This encodes CASSLPLTGFNYGYTF.

The chain recombines TRBV19 with TRBJ2-1; 8 positions match TRBD1. The V segment lost 7 bases and the J segment 3 bases; nucleotides outside the gene matches: 5. Germline-derived CDR1 and CDR2 are LNHDA and SQIVND (reference sequence). This CDR3 contains 14 residues. CDR3 nucleotides: TGTGCCAGTACCCCCGGACAGGGCTACAATGAGCAGTTCTTC. Its protein product is CASTPGQGYNEQFF.

V is TRBV7-2 and J is TRBJ1-6; the match to TRBD1 covers 10 bases. V trimming: 6 bases; J trimming: 3 bases; junction bases outside the gene matches: 8. Germline V gene data show CDR1 as SGHTA and CDR2 as FQGNSA. The CDR3 runs 17 residues. The CDR3 region has the DNA TGTGCCAGCAGTACAATCCGGGACAGGGGCTATAATTCACCCCTCCACTTT. Translating it yields CASSTIRDRGYNSPLHF.

This rearrangement joins TRBV6-2 or TRBV6-3 to TRBJ1-1, with no clear D. CDR3 length equals 11 residues. CDR1 is MNHEY and CDR2 is SVGEGT in the germline V gene. V lost 4 bases to trimming and J lost 7 bases, with 7 bases between them. CDR3 nucleotide sequence: TGTGCCAGCAGTTTTAACCTTGAAGCTTTCTTT. This gives the protein CASSFNLEAFF.